These 29 T cell receptor beta chains originate from one sample sequenced in a study of response to subunit inactivated influenza vaccine (dated by TCRdb to 2017 to 2018). The library was obtained by RT-PCR. Sequencing instrument: Illumina HiSeq 2500. TCRdb's own reprocessing of the public reads used fastp at Q25 and MiXCR and kept productive beta chains. A single entry per CDR3 protein holds the most common genes and DNA from its merged rows. The sample includes approximately 500,000 distinct CDR3 sequences, with 10% to 15% observed a single time. 13% of the sample goes to the ten largest clones. The sample's time point, from its label and the paper: 45 to 50 days after influenza vaccine administration. Sequencing used PBMCs from blood, obtained 45 days after vaccination. These receptors were collected from a man in his forties or fifties who received an inactivated influenza vaccine. Donor details come from another sample of the same person, matched by shared clones.

The chain carries TRBV5-6 and TRBJ2-1; D is unclear. Germline V lookup: CDR1 SGHDT, CDR2 YYEEEE. The ends were cut back, 1 base at V and 0 bases at J, with 8 bases in the middle. The CDR3 is made up of 15 amino acids. The CDR3 is CASSLPLSSYNEQFF. The CDR3 DNA reads TGTGCCAGCAGCTTGCCCCTGAGCTCCTACAATGAGCAGTTCTTC.

In its sample, this clonotype was seen a few times. The rearrangement links TRBV20-1 to TRBJ1-2; TRBD1 aligns across 8 bases. Per germline, CDR1 DFQATT and CDR2 SNEGSKA (reference sequence). V was clipped by 6 bases and J by 4 bases; unmatched bases: 10. The length of the CDR3 is 14 residues. This CDR3 is CSAIPAGGGYGYTF. CDR3 DNA: TGCAGTGCCATTCCCGCAGGGGGCGGCTATGGCTACACCTTC.

This clonotype is termed large. The rearrangement uses TRBV11-2 and TRBJ1-5; tentative D call: TRBD1 (5 bases). The CDR3 is 13 amino acids. The germline V and J ends were trimmed by 5 bases and 4 bases, with 9 bases remaining between them. Germline V gives CDR1 SGHAT, CDR2 FQNNGV. The CDR3 DNA sequence: TGTGCCAGCAGCCAGGACATGAATCAGCCCCAGCATTTT. It codes for CASSQDMNQPQHF. The full variable domain, its missing parts supplied by reference TRBV11-2 and TRBJ1-5, is EAGVAQSPRYKIIEKRQSVAFWCNPISGHATLYWYQQILGQGPKLLIQFQNNGVVDDSQLPKDRFSAERLKGVDSTLKIQPAKLEDSAVYLCASSQDMNQPQHFGDGTRLSIL.

This clonotype was found a few times. The chain carries TRBV5-4 and TRBJ2-3; D remains ambiguous. This CDR3 is 14 amino acids long. CDR1 is SGHNT, CDR2 YYREEE, per germline (reference sequence). V dropped 4 bases and J dropped 1 base, with 10 bases sitting between them. The CDR3 DNA reads TGTGCCAGCAGCAAAACGGACCGCACAGATACGCAGTATTTT. Translating it yields CASSKTDRTDTQYF.

The chain links TRBV12-3 or TRBV12-4 to TRBJ2-2; tentatively, D is TRBD1 (6 bases). V was cut by 5 bases and J by 6 bases, with 16 bases left in between. The CDR3 is made up of 15 amino acids. The CDR3 bases are TGTGCCAGCAGTCCACGGTGGGGGCGCGCCGGGGAGCTGTTTTTT. As protein: CASSPRWGRAGELFF.

The chain has TRBV19 and TRBJ2-1; no clear D. Germline V gene data show CDR1 as LNHDA and CDR2 as SQIVND (reference sequence). This CDR3 contains 13 residues. V shed 4 bases and J shed 2 bases, with 6 bases lying between them. The DNA of the CDR3 is TGTGCCAGTAGTAGGGCAGCCTACAATGAGCAGTTCTTC. Residues: CASSRAAYNEQFF.

As to this clonotype: A read error may be the cause here, since a much bigger clone is one base away. The V call is TRBV20-1, the J call TRBJ1-6, with D perhaps TRBD1 (5 bases). This CDR3 has 14 residues. CDR1 and CDR2 (germline): DFQATT, SNEGSKA (reference sequence). The CDR3 region is CIARGSRVMTPLHF. CDR3 in DNA: TGCATTGCTAGAGGTAGCAGGGTTATGACACCCCTCCACTTT.

The chain is built from TRBV6-2 or TRBV6-3 and TRBJ1-6; the D gene is possibly TRBD1 (5 bases). Trimming took off 6 bases at V and 10 bases at J, with 22 bases between the two ends. Germline-derived CDR1 and CDR2 are MNHEY and SVGEGT. This CDR3 is built from 16 residues. CDR3 DNA sequence: TGTGCCAGCAGCGTAATGGGGACCTCTTTAGGCTCACCCCTCCACTTT. Its protein is CASSVMGTSLGSPLHF.

This clonotype was counted between two and nine times. The chain employs TRBV21-1 and TRBJ2-5; the table's D gene call, TRBD2, was not cross checked with the DNA. TRBV21-1 is tagged as a pseudogene. This CDR3 comprises 18 residues. The CDR3 DNA sequence: TGTGCCAGCAGCAAGGATTGTACTAGCGGGGGGTATCGAGAGACCCAGTACTTC. It specifies CASSKDCTSGGYRETQYF.

This rearrangement joins TRBV6-1 to TRBJ2-7; D not resolved. The CDR3 loop spans 14 amino acids. Looked up from germline, CDR1 is MNHNS and CDR2 is SASEGT. Trimming stripped 7 bases from V and 3 bases from J, with 16 bases between. The CDR3 coding sequence is TGTGCCAGCAAGTCAGAGGTGCGACACTACGAGCAGTACTTC. Protein sequence: CASKSEVRHYEQYF.

The chain employs TRBV7-2 and TRBJ2-7; 9 nucleotides line up with TRBD2. With 3 bases clipped from V and 6 bases from J, the junction kept 9 bases outside the gene matches. This CDR3 region has 15 residues. In germline, CDR1 is SGHTA, CDR2 FQGNSA. The CDR3 sequence is CASSLGRSGRSEQYF. DNA of the CDR3: TGTGCCAGCAGCTTGGGGAGGAGCGGGAGGAGCGAGCAGTACTTC.

This clonotype was recorded a few times. This chain links TRBV6-5 with TRBJ1-1; D not certain. Trimming left V 2 bases short and J 0 bases short, with 13 bases between. Germline CDR1 MNHEY, CDR2 SVGAGI. The CDR3 contains 16 residues. The CDR3 region is CASSYGRRPMNTEAFF. DNA of the CDR3: TGTGCCAGCAGTTACGGTAGGAGACCCATGAACACTGAAGCTTTCTTT.

In its sample, this clonotype was seen a few times. DNA of the CDR3: TGCAGTGCTAGAGGCCCCACCGCGGTAGGCAATGAGCAGTTCTTC. Its protein is CSARGPTAVGNEQFF. This chain uses TRBV20-1 with TRBJ2-1; D gene unclear. The germline gives CDR1 DFQATT, CDR2 SNEGSKA (reference sequence). Trimming took 1 base from V and 6 from J, leaving 16 bases between them. The CDR3 runs to 15 residues.

The chain employs TRBV20-1 and TRBJ2-1; a possible D gene is TRBD1 (6 bases). Germline CDR1 and CDR2: DFQATT and SNEGSKA (reference sequence). This CDR3 contains 11 residues. V gave up 6 bases and J gave up 9 bases, with 12 bases separating them. In DNA form, the CDR3 reads TGCAGTGCCTCCTTAGGGGGTGAGCAGTTCTTC. Its translation: CSASLGGEQFF.

The DNA for the CDR3 is TGCAGTGCTAGAGATCTCTCGGGACAGGGAGATCCGGCCGGGGCCAACGTCCTGACTTTC. Translated, it gives CSARDLSGQGDPAGANVLTF. This rearrangement joins TRBV20-1 to TRBJ2-6, with 9 bases identical to TRBD1. Trimming took 0 bases from V and 4 from J; bases not matched to a gene: 16. Per the germline V gene, CDR1 is DFQATT and CDR2 is SNEGSKA (reference sequence). CDR3 length: 20 residues.

The table lists this clonotype with a few counts. The chain carries TRBV7-9 and TRBJ2-7, with D tentatively TRBD2 (5 bases). CDR1 is SEHNR and CDR2 is FQNEAQ in the germline V gene (reference sequence). Trimming shortened V by 5 bases and J by 1 base, and 15 bases separated the two germline ends. CDR3 length: 15 residues. The CDR3 is CASSPEVARSYEQYF. In DNA form, the CDR3 reads TGTGCCAGCAGCCCTGAGGTAGCGAGATCCTACGAGCAGTACTTC.

The CDR3 DNA reads as TGCGCCAGCACTTTAAGTAGTTACAATGAGCAGTTCTTC. This translates into CASTLSSYNEQFF. The V gene is TRBV5-1, the J gene TRBJ2-1; no clear D gene. In germline, CDR1 is SGHRS, CDR2 YFSETQ. Trimming removed 6 bases at V and 4 bases at J, with 11 bases between. This CDR3 contains 13 residues.

The chain uses TRBV7-9 and TRBJ2-1; TRBD2 aligns across 11 bases. V was clipped by 1 base and J by 7 bases; unmatched bases: 6. The CDR3 has 16 amino acids. Per germline, CDR1 SEHNR and CDR2 FQNEAQ (reference sequence). The CDR3 region has the DNA TGTGCCAGCAGCTTAGTGGTCAGGACTAGCGGGAATGAGCAGTTCTTC. Encoded protein: CASSLVVRTSGNEQFF.

The gene calls are TRBV11-2 and TRBJ2-5; possible D gene TRBD2, 6 bases. Germline V gene data show CDR1 as SGHAT and CDR2 as FQNNGV. The CDR3 consists of 18 residues. Deletions cut 6 bases from V and 2 bases from J, with 25 bases between. CDR3 protein: CASSRVSGARAGQETQYF. DNA of the CDR3: TGTGCCAGCAGTCGTGTGTCCGGGGCCAGGGCGGGGCAAGAGACCCAGTACTTC.

The genes are TRBV20-1 and TRBJ2-3; possible D gene TRBD1, 6 bases. Germline V gene sequence: CDR1 DFQATT, CDR2 SNEGSKA (reference sequence). The CDR3 runs 14 residues. V was shortened by 5 bases and J by 1 base, with 13 bases between the two germline ends. The DNA of the CDR3 is TGCAGTGCTTCAGGGGCGACGGGCACAGATACGCAGTATTTT. Translation: CSASGATGTDTQYF.

At least ten counts were recorded for this clonotype. The rearrangement links TRBV20-1 to TRBJ2-2; D gene uncertain. The CDR3 is 14 residues long. The germline V gene encodes CDR1 DFQATT and CDR2 SNEGSKA (reference sequence). The V and J ends lost 0 bases and 5 bases respectively, with 10 bases between them. CDR3: CSARDLRLTGELFF. In nucleotides, the CDR3 is TGCAGTGCTAGAGATCTCCGCCTAACCGGGGAGCTGTTTTTT.

This clonotype was seen repeatedly, ten times or more. The genes are TRBV4-3 and TRBJ2-2, with 9 bases fitting TRBD1. This CDR3 has 17 residues. The trim removed 0 bases at V and 4 bases at J, leaving 6 bases unmatched. CDR1 and CDR2 (germline): LGHNA, YSLEER. The CDR3 DNA is TGCGCCAGCAGCCAAGATTTAGGGACAGGGCCCACCGGGGAGCTGTTTTTT. Protein product: CASSQDLGTGPTGELFF.

This chain links TRBV5-1 with TRBJ2-7; 7 bases are shared with TRBD2. The CDR3 is made up of 13 amino acids. CDR1 SGHRS and CDR2 YFSETQ come from the germline V gene. With 4 bases clipped from V and 3 bases from J, the junction kept 4 bases outside the gene matches. This CDR3 is CASSHPGGYEQYF. CDR3 in DNA: TGCGCCAGCAGCCATCCGGGGGGCTACGAGCAGTACTTC.

The chain couples TRBV20-1 to TRBJ1-2, with TRBD1 as a possible D gene (5 bases). Trimming took off 6 bases at V and 5 bases at J, with 16 bases between the two ends. The CDR3 is 13 residues long. The germline gives CDR1 DFQATT, CDR2 SNEGSKA (reference sequence). The CDR3 loop reads CSAFAQGTYGYTF. CDR3 nucleotides: TGCAGTGCCTTCGCGCAGGGAACTTATGGCTACACCTTC.

This clonotype was detected a few times. This chain uses TRBV6-1 with TRBJ1-2, with D possibly TRBD1 on 6 matching bases. Germline V gene lookup returns CDR1 MNHNS and CDR2 SASEGT. CDR3 length: 15 residues. Trimming left V 8 bases short and J 0 bases short, with 16 bases between. CDR3 region: CASYGQTLANYGYTF. In DNA, the CDR3 is TGTGCCAGCTATGGACAGACTCTCGCTAACTATGGCTACACCTTC.

V and J are TRBV2 and TRBJ1-4, with TRBD1 as a possible D gene (5 bases). CDR1 and CDR2 from the germline V gene are SNHLY and FYNNEI. Between the trimmed V and J ends, which lost 6 bases and 6 bases, there was a span of 17 bases. This CDR3 is 15 amino acids long. CDR3: CASRATATRHEKLFF. For the CDR3, the DNA is TGTGCCAGCAGGGCGACAGCCACGAGGCATGAAAAACTGTTTTTT.

This clonotype turned up a few times. This chain links TRBV4-3 with TRBJ1-1, with a possible D match to TRBD1 (6 bases). The V gene lost 0 bases and the J gene lost 5 bases, with 13 bases spanning the gap. The CDR3 is 15 residues long. The germline V gene encodes CDR1 LGHNA and CDR2 YSLEER. The CDR3 loop reads CASSQDPGAGTEAFF. CDR3 DNA sequence: TGCGCCAGCAGCCAAGATCCGGGGGCGGGAACTGAAGCTTTCTTT.

CDR3 sequence: CASSSPTGVRTYEQYF. The CDR3 region has the DNA TGTGCCAGCAGCTCTCCCACGGGGGTCCGTACCTACGAGCAGTACTTC. J is TRBJ2-7 and V is TRBV6-2 or TRBV6-3, with D possibly being TRBD2 (6 bases). Germline CDR1 MNHEY, CDR2 SVGEGT. The CDR3 loop spans 16 amino acids. V dropped 6 bases and J dropped 2 bases, with 20 bases sitting between them.

The rearrangement joins TRBV12-3 or TRBV12-4 to TRBJ2-5; the D is unclear. There are 13 residues in the CDR3. V gave up 7 bases and J gave up 2 bases, with 11 bases separating them. CDR3 in DNA: TGTGCCAGCACCATCGCACATCAAGAGACCCAGTACTTC. It encodes CASTIAHQETQYF.